The text below deals with one TCR beta chain. Its antigen is unidentified. Germline V lookup: CDR1 MNHNY, CDR2 SVGAGI (reference sequence). The CDR3 has 15 residues. V was clipped by 6 bases and J by 2 bases, with 16 bases between them. The table came from immunoSEQ multiplex PCR; TCRdb's copy has only in-frame clones and leaves some out. Among 7,900 or so clones, 55% to 65% were seen once, and the ten largest hold around 12%. The data are from a study of T cells in tumors after PD-1 blockade. Study context: Prior checkpoint blockade, systemic immunosuppressant use, or anti-cancer therapy within 4 weeks excluded patients. A subset received ongoing vismodegib 150 mg daily alongside anti-PD-1 therapy. The study's findings and limits: Peripheral recruitment is suggested, as some novel exhausted tumor clones were in pre-treatment blood. Most post-therapy expanded exhausted CD8+ clones were new, undetected before treatment.

Noted time point: second of two post-therapy site-matched biopsies roughly 2 months apart. The clonotype comes from a human donor with basal cell carcinoma. This rearrangement joins TRBV6-6 to TRBJ1-1; D is uncertain. The source was tumor tissue, collected after anti-PD-1 treatment. DNA for the CDR3: TGTGCCAGCAGGCTTTCAACAAATACCAACACTGAAGCTTTCTTT. Encoded protein: CASRLSTNTNTEAFF.